This passage covers 16 T cell receptor beta chains from one sample sequenced in a study of CD8 T cells in Susac syndrome. An input of about 0.45 to 1 ug of RNA was subjected to reverse transcription using random hexamers. MiXCR was run by TCRdb on the immunoSEQ multiplex PCR reads, yielding one entry per CDR3 protein. The data hold roughly 180,000 distinct CDR3 sequences, with about 95% observed a single time. Specimen: CD4+ T cells from PBMCs. The source of these receptors is a human donor in good health.

V usage is TRBV30 and J usage is TRBJ2-7; D might be TRBD1 or TRBD2, each matching 6 bases. This CDR3 spans 16 amino acids. Trimming removed 2 bases from V and 5 bases from J, with 22 bases in between. Germline CDR1 GTSNPN, CDR2 SVGIG (reference sequence). In DNA form, the CDR3 reads TGTGCCTGGAGTTGGCAGAGACTAGGGGGGTGGAACGAGCAGTACTTC. Protein: CAWSWQRLGGWNEQYF.

V and J are TRBV5-4 and TRBJ2-3; 8 positions match TRBD1. This CDR3 contains 14 residues. Germline trimming cut 5 bases from V and 7 bases from J; bases unmatched to any gene: 9. Germline V CDR1 and CDR2: SGHNT, YYREEE (reference sequence). DNA for the CDR3: TGTGCCAGCAGTGGGGACAGGCGGAGATATACGCAGTATTTT. It is translated as CASSGDRRRYTQYF.

This clonotype occurred once. This sequence joins TRBV2 and TRBJ1-4; 7 bases fit TRBD1. Germline V CDR1 and CDR2: SNHLY, FYNNEI. The CDR3 loop spans 14 amino acids. V shed 6 bases and J 11 bases; nucleotides not matched to a gene: 12. CDR3 sequence: CASRLRDSLQKLFF. As DNA, the CDR3 is TGTGCCAGCAGGCTCCGGGACAGTCTGCAGAAACTGTTTTTT. The full variable domain, in which reference TRBV2 and TRBJ1-4 provide the parts outside the CDR3, is EPEVTQTPSHQVTQMGQEVILRCVPISNHLYFYWYRQILGQKVEFLVSFYNNEISEKSEIFDDQFSVERPDGSNFTLKIRSTKLEDSAMYFCASRLRDSLQKLFFGSGTQLSVL.

The chain employs TRBV20-1 and TRBJ2-1; D is unresolved. Germline V gene lookup returns CDR1 DFQATT and CDR2 SNEGSKA (reference sequence). The CDR3 sequence is 14 residues long. Trimming shortened V by 4 bases and J by 0 bases, and 10 bases separated the two germline ends. CDR3 loop: CSANSGGSYNEQFF. In DNA, the CDR3 is TGCAGTGCTAATTCAGGCGGCTCCTACAATGAGCAGTTCTTC.

The V call is TRBV4-3, the J call TRBJ2-7, with no clear D. In germline, CDR1 is LGHNA, CDR2 YSLEER. The CDR3 sequence is 13 residues long. V dropped 2 bases and J dropped 7 bases, with 12 bases sitting between them. In nucleotides, the CDR3 is TGCGCCAGCAGCCAAATCTTGGGATGGGAGCAGTACTTC. Protein: CASSQILGWEQYF.

J is TRBJ2-1 and V is TRBV3-1; 7 bases align to TRBD2. The CDR3 sequence is 14 residues long. Germline trimming cut 0 bases from V and 4 bases from J; bases unmatched to any gene: 0. The germline CDR1 and CDR2 sequences are LGHDT and YNNKEL (reference sequence). The CDR3, as DNA: TGTGCCAGCAGCCAAGATAGCGGGTACAATGAGCAGTTCTTC. Protein product: CASSQDSGYNEQFF.

CDR3 in amino acids: CASSYSVGGVQAYEQYF. CDR3 in DNA: TGTGCCAGCAGTTACTCGGTCGGGGGAGTTCAAGCCTACGAGCAGTACTTC. This rearrangement joins TRBV6-5 to TRBJ2-7; the D gene is possibly TRBD2 (6 bases). Germline V gene sequence: CDR1 MNHEY, CDR2 SVGAGI. Trimming removed 0 bases from V and 2 bases from J, with 17 bases in between. The CDR3 covers 17 residues.

This rearrangement joins TRBV7-2 to TRBJ2-1; the D call may be TRBD1 or TRBD2 (5 bases each). This CDR3 comprises 18 residues. Per germline, CDR1 SGHTA and CDR2 FQGNSA. The germline V and J ends were trimmed by 4 bases and 0 bases, with 19 bases remaining between them. For the CDR3, the DNA is TGTGCCAGCAGCTCGGGACGGGGCTGGGCGGCCTCCTACAATGAGCAGTTCTTC. Protein sequence: CASSSGRGWAASYNEQFF.

The chain couples TRBV30 to TRBJ2-7, with 13 bases fitting TRBD2. The CDR3 covers 15 residues. Germline values: CDR1 GTSNPN, CDR2 SVGIG (reference sequence). V lost 2 bases and J lost 9; bases outside the gene matches: 10. The CDR3 nucleotides are TGTGCCTGGAGTTCAGGACTAGCGGGAGCTATAGGGCAGTACTTC. Translating gives CAWSSGLAGAIGQYF.

This CDR3 reads CSAHQGSTLGYTF. The CDR3 DNA is TGCAGTGCTCACCAGGGAAGTACCCTCGGCTACACCTTC. J is TRBJ1-2 and V is TRBV20-1; tentative D call: TRBD1 (5 bases). The CDR3 totals 13 residues. Trimming removed 5 bases at V and 8 bases at J, with 18 bases between. Per germline, CDR1 DFQATT and CDR2 SNEGSKA (reference sequence).

This clonotype was seen more than once but under ten times. The chain carries TRBV3-1 and TRBJ1-5; D ambiguous. The CDR3 runs 13 residues. In germline, CDR1 is LGHDT, CDR2 YNNKEL (reference sequence). Trimming removed 0 bases from V and 6 bases from J, with 6 bases in between. CDR3 coding DNA: TGTGCCAGCAGCCAAGAGGCCAGTCAGCCCCAGCATTTT. Amino acid sequence: CASSQEASQPQHF.

This rearrangement joins TRBV11-2 to TRBJ2-5; D assignment may be TRBD1 or TRBD2 (6 bases each). Germline V gene sequence: CDR1 SGHAT, CDR2 FQNNGV. V was pared by 1 base and J by 2 bases, with 11 bases between. There are 15 residues in the CDR3. The CDR3 reads CASSLGGAGQETQYF. DNA for the CDR3: TGTGCCAGCAGCTTAGGGGGGGCTGGACAAGAGACCCAGTACTTC.

This clonotype came up a few times. This chain links TRBV4-1 with TRBJ1-2, with 7 bases identical to TRBD1. CDR3 size: 15 residues. Looked up from germline, CDR1 is MGHRA and CDR2 is YSYEKL. Trimming cost V 1 base and J 6 bases; bases outside gene matches: 8. This CDR3 is CASSQGTRDSNGYTF. The CDR3 DNA reads as TGCGCCAGCAGCCAAGGAACCCGGGACAGTAATGGCTACACCTTC.

The chain is built from TRBV27 and TRBJ2-5; D possibly corresponds to TRBD2 (7 bases). V lost 2 bases to trimming and J lost 4 bases, with 17 bases between them. Germline V gives CDR1 MNHEY, CDR2 SMNVEV (reference sequence). The CDR3 has 16 residues. The CDR3 loop reads CASSLGVDRTRETQYF. CDR3 in DNA: TGTGCCAGCAGTTTAGGGGTAGACAGGACTAGAGAGACCCAGTACTTC.

This clonotype appeared a single time. The chain uses TRBV7-9 and TRBJ2-7; D remains unclear. Germline CDR1 and CDR2: SEHNR and FQNEAQ (reference sequence). The CDR3 has 13 amino acids. V shed 0 bases and J shed 10 bases, with 13 bases lying between them. The CDR3 nucleotides read TGTGCCAGCAGCTTAGCTGTTTGGCAGGCTCAGTACTTC. Its translation: CASSLAVWQAQYF. The whole variable domain, remainder taken from reference TRBV7-9 and TRBJ2-7, is DTGVSQNPRHKITKRGQNVTFRCDPISEHNRLYWYRQTLGQGPEFLTYFQNEAQLEKSRLLSDRFSAERPKGSFSTLEIQRTEQGDSAMYLCASSLAVWQAQYFGPGTRLTVT.

The rearrangement joins TRBV27 to TRBJ2-6; no reliable D call. The CDR3 loop spans 13 amino acids. Germline V lookup: CDR1 MNHEY, CDR2 SMNVEV (reference sequence). Trimming cost V 7 bases and J 1 base, with 5 bases left between them. The CDR3 here is CASKGSGANVLTF. The CDR3 DNA sequence: TGTGCCAGCAAGGGATCTGGGGCCAACGTCCTGACTTTC.